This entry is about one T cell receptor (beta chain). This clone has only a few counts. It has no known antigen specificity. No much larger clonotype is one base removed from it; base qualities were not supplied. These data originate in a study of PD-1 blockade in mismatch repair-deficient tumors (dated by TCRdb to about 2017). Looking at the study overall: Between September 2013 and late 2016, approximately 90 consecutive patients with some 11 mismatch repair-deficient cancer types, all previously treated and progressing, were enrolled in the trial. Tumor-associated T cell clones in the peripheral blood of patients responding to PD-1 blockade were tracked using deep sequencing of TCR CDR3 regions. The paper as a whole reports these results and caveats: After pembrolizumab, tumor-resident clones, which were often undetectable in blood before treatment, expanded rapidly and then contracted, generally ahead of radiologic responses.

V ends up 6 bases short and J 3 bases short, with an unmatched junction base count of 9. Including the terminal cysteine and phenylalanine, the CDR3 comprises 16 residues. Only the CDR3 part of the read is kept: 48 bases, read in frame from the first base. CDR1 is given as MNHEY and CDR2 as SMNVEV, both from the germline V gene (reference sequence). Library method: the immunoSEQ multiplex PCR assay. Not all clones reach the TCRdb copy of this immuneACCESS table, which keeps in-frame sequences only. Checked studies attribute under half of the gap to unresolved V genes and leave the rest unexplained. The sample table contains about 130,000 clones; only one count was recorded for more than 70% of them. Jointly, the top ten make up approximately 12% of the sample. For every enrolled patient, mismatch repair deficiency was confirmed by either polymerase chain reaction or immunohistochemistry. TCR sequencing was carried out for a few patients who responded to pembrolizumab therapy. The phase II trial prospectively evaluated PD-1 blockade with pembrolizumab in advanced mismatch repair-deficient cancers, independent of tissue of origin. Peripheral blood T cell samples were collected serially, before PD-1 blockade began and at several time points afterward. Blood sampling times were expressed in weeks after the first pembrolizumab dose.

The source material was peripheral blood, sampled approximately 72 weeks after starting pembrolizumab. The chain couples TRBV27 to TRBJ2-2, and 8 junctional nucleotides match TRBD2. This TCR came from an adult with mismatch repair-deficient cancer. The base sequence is TGTGCCAGCAGCCCAAGCGGGAGTTGGTACACCGGGGAGCTGTTTTTT. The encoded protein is CASSPSGSWYTGELFF.